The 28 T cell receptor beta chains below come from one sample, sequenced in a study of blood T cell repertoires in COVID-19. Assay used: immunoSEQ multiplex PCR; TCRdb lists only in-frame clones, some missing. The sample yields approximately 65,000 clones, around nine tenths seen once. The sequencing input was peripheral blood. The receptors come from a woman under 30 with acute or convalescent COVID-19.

The CDR3: CASSRPKGYYNEQFF. The CDR3 DNA sequence: TGTGCCAGCAGTCGACCAAAGGGGTACTACAATGAGCAGTTCTTC. V and J are TRBV6-2 or TRBV6-3 and TRBJ2-1; tentatively, D is TRBD1 (5 bases). Looked up from germline, CDR1 is MNHEY and CDR2 is SVGEGT. This CDR3 spans 15 amino acids. With 5 bases removed from V and 3 bases from J, the gap between germline ends came to 14 bases.

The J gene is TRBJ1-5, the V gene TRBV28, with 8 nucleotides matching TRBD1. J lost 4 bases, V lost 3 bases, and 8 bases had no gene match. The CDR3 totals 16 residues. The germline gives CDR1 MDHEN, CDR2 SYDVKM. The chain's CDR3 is CASSFLRNRGNQPQHF. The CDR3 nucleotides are TGTGCCAGCAGTTTCCTCAGAAACAGGGGGAATCAGCCCCAGCATTTT.

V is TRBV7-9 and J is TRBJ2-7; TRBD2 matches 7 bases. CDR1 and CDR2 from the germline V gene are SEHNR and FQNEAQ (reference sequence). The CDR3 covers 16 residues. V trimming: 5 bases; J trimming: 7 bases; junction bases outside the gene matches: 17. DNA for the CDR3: TGTGCCAGCAGCACAGACGTGGGAGGGCGCCACGCAGAGCAGTACTTC. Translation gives CASSTDVGGRHAEQYF.

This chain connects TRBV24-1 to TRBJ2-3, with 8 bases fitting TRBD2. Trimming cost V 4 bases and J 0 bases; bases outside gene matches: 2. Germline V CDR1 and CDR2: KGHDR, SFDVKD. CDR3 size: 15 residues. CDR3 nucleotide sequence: TGTGCCACCAGTGAGTTAGCGGGGAGCACAGATACGCAGTATTTT. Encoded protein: CATSELAGSTDTQYF.

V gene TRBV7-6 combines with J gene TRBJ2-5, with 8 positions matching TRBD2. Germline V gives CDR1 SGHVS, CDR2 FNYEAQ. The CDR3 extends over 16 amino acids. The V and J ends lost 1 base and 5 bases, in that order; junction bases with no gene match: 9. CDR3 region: CASSLGVRGGKETQYF. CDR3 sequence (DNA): TGTGCCAGCAGCTTAGGTGTCCGGGGGGGCAAGGAGACCCAGTACTTC.

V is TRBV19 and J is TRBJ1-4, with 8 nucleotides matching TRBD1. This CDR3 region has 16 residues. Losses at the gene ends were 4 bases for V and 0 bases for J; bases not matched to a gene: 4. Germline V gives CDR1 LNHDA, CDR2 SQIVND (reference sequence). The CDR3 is CASSTPGQATNEKLFF. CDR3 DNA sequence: TGTGCCAGTAGTACACCGGGACAGGCAACTAATGAAAAACTGTTTTTT.

For the CDR3, the DNA is TGTGCCTGGAGCCCCTTGGGGGCGGATGAAAAACTGTTTTTT. Its translation is CAWSPLGADEKLFF. This rearrangement joins TRBV30 to TRBJ1-4, with D possibly matching TRBD1 (6 bases). Trimming took 3 bases from V and 6 from J, leaving 14 bases between them. This CDR3 is 14 amino acids long. Germline V gives CDR1 GTSNPN, CDR2 SVGIG (reference sequence).

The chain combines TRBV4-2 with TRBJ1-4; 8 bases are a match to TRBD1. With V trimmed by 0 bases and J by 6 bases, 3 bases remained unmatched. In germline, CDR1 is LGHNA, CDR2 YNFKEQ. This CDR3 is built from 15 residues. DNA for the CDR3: TGTGCCAGCAGCCAAGAAGACAGGGGTTATGAAAAACTGTTTTTT. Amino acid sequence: CASSQEDRGYEKLFF.

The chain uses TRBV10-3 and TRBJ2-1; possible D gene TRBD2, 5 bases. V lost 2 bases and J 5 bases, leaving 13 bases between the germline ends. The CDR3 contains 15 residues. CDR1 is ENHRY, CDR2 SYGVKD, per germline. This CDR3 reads CAISEKVGLDNEQFF. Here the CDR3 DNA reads TGTGCCATCAGTGAGAAGGTAGGACTCGACAATGAGCAGTTCTTC.

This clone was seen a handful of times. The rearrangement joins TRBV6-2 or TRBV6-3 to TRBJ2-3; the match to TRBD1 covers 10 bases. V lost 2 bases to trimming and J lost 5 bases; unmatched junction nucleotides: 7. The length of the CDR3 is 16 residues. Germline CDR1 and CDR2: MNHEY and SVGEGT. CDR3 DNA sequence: TGTGCCAGCAGTTACCGGACAGGGGGTGTAGTAGATACGCAGTATTTT. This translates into CASSYRTGGVVDTQYF.

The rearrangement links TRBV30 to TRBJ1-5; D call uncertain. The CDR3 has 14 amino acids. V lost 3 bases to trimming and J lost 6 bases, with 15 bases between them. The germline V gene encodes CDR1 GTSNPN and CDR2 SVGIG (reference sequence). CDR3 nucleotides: TGTGCCTGGAGCGAGAGGGCCATACGTCAGCCCCAGCATTTT. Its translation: CAWSERAIRQPQHF. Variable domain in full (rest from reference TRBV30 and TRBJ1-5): SQTIHQWPATLVQPVGSPLSLECTVEGTSNPNLYWYRQAAGRGLQLLFYSVGIGQISSEVPQNLSASRPQDRQFILSSKKLLLSDSGFYLCAWSERAIRQPQHFGDGTRLSIL.

The CDR3 is CASSGERGAFGEQFF. For the CDR3, the DNA is TGTGCCAGCAGCGGGGAGCGGGGGGCCTTCGGTGAGCAGTTCTTC. The chain joins TRBV5-5 to TRBJ2-1, with TRBD2 identical over 9 bases. V lost 4 bases and J lost 9; bases outside the gene matches: 11. Germline values: CDR1 SGHKS, CDR2 YYEKEE (reference sequence). The CDR3 has 15 amino acids.

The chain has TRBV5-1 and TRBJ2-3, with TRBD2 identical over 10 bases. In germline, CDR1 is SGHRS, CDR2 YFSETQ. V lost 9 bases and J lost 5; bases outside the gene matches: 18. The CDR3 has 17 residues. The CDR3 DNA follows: TGCGCCACCACACCCAACCCAGCGGGGGGGTCGGAAGATACGCAGTATTTT. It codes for CATTPNPAGGSEDTQYF.

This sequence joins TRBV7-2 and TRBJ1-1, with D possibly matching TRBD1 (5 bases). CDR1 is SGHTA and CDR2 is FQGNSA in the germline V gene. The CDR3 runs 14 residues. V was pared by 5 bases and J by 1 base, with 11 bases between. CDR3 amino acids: CASSPQVTNTEAFF. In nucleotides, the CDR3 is TGTGCCAGCAGCCCACAGGTTACGAACACTGAAGCTTTCTTT.

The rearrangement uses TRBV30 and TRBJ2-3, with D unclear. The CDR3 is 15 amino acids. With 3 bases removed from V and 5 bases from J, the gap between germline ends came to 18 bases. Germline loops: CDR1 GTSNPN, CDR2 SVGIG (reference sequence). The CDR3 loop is CAWRAKAGNLDTQYF. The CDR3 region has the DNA TGTGCCTGGAGGGCAAAAGCAGGAAATCTAGATACGCAGTATTTT.

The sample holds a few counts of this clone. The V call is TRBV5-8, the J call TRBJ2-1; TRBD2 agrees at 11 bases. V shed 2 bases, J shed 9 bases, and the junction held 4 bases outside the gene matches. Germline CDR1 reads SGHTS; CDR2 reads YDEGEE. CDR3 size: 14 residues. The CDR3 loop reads CASSFSGGAAEQFF. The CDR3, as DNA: TGTGCCAGCAGCTTTAGCGGGGGGGCCGCTGAGCAGTTCTTC.

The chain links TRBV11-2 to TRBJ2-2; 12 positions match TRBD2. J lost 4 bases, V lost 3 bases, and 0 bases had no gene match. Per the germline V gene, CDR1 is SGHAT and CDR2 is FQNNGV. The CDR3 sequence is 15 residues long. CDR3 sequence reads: CASSLTSGSTGELFF. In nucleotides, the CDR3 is TGTGCCAGCAGCTTGACTAGCGGGAGCACCGGGGAGCTGTTTTTT.

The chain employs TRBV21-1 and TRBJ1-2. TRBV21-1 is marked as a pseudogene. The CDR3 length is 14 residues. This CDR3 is CASTPSSKVYGYTF. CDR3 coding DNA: TGTGCCAGCACGCCTAGCTCAAAAGTTTATGGCTACACCTTC.

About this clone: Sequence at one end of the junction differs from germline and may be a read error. CDR3 DNA: TGTGCCAGCTCAGCAGAATCGGGACAGGCATTT. Protein product: CASSAESGQAF. The chain combines TRBV18 with TRBJ1-1; 8 bases are shared with TRBD1. Germline loops: CDR1 KGHSH, CDR2 LQKENI. This CDR3 has 11 residues. Complete variable domain (other parts from reference TRBV18 and TRBJ1-1): NAGVMQNPRHLVRRRGQEARLRCSPMKGHSHVYWYRQLPEEGLKFMVYLQKENIIDESGMPKERFSAEFPKEGPSILRIQQVVRGDSAAYFCASSAESGQAFGQGTRLTVV.

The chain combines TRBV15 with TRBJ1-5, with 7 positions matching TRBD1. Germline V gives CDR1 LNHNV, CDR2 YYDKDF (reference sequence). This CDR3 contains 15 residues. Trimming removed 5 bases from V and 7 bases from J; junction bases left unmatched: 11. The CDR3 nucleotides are TGTGCCACCAGCGTTGGACAGGCCTTGGGGCAGCCCCAGCATTTT. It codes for CATSVGQALGQPQHF.

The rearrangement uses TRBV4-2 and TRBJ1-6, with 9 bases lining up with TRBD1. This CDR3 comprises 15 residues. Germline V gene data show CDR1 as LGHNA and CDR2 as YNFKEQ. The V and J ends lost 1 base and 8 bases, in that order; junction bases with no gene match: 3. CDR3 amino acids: CASSQGRQGDSPLHF. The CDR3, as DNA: TGTGCCAGCAGCCAAGGAAGACAGGGGGATTCACCCCTCCACTTT.

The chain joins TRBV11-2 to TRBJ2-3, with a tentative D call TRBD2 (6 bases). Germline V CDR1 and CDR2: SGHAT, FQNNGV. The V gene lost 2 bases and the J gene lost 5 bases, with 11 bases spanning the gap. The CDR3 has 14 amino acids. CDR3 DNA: TGTGCCAGCAGCTTAATACCCGGGGGAGATACGCAGTATTTT. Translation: CASSLIPGGDTQYF. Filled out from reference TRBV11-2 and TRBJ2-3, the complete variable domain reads EAGVAQSPRYKIIEKRQSVAFWCNPISGHATLYWYQQILGQGPKLLIQFQNNGVVDDSQLPKDRFSAERLKGVDSTLKIQPAKLEDSAVYLCASSLIPGGDTQYFGPGTRLTVL.

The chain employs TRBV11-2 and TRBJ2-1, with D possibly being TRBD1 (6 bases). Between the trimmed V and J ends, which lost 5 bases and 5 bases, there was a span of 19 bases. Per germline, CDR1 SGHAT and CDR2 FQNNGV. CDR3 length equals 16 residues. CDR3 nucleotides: TGTGCCAGCAGCCTCGACAGGCCTGACGTAAACAATGAGCAGTTCTTC. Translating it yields CASSLDRPDVNNEQFF.

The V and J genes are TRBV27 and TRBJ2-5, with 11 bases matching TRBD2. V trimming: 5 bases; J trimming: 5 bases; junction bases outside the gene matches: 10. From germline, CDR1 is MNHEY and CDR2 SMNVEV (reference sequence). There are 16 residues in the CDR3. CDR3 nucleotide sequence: TGTGCCAGCAGTGAAATAGGGACTAGCGGTAGGGAGACCCAGTACTTC. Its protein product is CASSEIGTSGRETQYF.

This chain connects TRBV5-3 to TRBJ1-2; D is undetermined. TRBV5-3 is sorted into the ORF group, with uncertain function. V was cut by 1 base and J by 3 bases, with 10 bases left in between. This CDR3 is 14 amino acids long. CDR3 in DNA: TGTGCCAGAAGCTTGCGGCAGGAGGACTATGGCTACACCTTC. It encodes CARSLRQEDYGYTF.

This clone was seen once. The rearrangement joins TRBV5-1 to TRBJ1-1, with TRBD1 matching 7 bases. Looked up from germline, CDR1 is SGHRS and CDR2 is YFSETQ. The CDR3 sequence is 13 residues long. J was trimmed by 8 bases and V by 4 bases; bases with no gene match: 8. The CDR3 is CASSMDRTKEAFF. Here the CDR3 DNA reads TGCGCCAGCAGCATGGACAGGACGAAAGAAGCTTTCTTT.

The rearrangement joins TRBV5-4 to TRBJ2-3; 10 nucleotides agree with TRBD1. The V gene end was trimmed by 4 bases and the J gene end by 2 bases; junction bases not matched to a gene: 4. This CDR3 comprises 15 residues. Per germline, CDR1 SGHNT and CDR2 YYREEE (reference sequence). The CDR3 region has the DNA TGTGCCAGCAGCGTGGACAGGGGGTACACAGATACGCAGTATTTT. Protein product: CASSVDRGYTDTQYF.

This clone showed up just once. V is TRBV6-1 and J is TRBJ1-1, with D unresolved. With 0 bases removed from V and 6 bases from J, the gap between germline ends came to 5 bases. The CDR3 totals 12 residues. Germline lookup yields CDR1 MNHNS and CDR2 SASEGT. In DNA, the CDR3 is TGTGCCAGCAGTGAAGCGGGCGCTGAAGCTTTCTTT. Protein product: CASSEAGAEAFF.